A single sample gave rise to the 30 T cell receptor beta chains below, sequenced in a study of T cells in localized non-small cell lung cancer. Sequenced by immunoSEQ multiplex PCR; TCRdb stores in-frame clones only, minus some. The table shows some 52,000 clones, with 80% occurring only once. The source was PBMCs, collected before any cancer treatment. The receptors were gathered from a woman aged 40-70 years with stage II lung adenocarcinoma.

The genes are TRBV6-1 and TRBJ2-3; D uncertain. The ends were cut back, 3 bases at V and 3 bases at J, with 16 bases in the middle. Germline assignment: CDR1 MNHNS and CDR2 SASEGT. The CDR3 runs to 16 residues. CDR3 DNA sequence: TGTGCCAGCAGTGATCGTGACCAGTTTTATACAGATACGCAGTATTTT. Its protein is CASSDRDQFYTDTQYF.

The V gene is TRBV18, the J gene TRBJ2-3; TRBD1 matches 9 bases. CDR3 length: 15 amino acids. The V gene's germline CDR1 is KGHSH and CDR2 LQKENI. The junction had 1 base not matched to a gene; V was cut back by 1 base and J by 2 bases. The CDR3 loop is CASSPRDRDTDTQYF. DNA for the CDR3: TGTGCCAGCTCACCACGGGACAGGGACACAGATACGCAGTATTTT.

This chain uses TRBV7-2 with TRBJ1-5; no clear D. V was clipped by 1 base and J by 4 bases, with 17 bases between them. From germline, CDR1 is SGHTA and CDR2 FQGNSA. CDR3 length: 17 residues. The CDR3 coding sequence is TGTGCCAGCAGCTTAGTTACAGATCCCTACCTTAATCAGCCCCAGCATTTT. Translated: CASSLVTDPYLNQPQHF.

The chain recombines TRBV6-1 with TRBJ2-5; TRBD2 matches 10 bases. J lost 5 bases, V lost 8 bases, and 11 bases had no gene match. The CDR3 consists of 15 residues. The V gene's germline CDR1 is MNHNS and CDR2 SASEGT. For the CDR3, the DNA is TGTGCCAGCCCTCCCTCAGCGGGGGGGCGGGAGACCCAGTACTTC. Translation gives CASPPSAGGRETQYF.

The V and J genes are TRBV5-1 and TRBJ1-6, with unresolved D. The germline V gene has CDR1 SGHRS and CDR2 YFSETQ. Trimming shortened V by 0 bases and J by 7 bases, and 11 bases separated the two germline ends. The CDR3 sequence is 15 residues long. CDR3 DNA sequence: TGCGCCAGCAGCTTGGATGGGGTGAGGAATTCACCCCTCCACTTT. Translating it yields CASSLDGVRNSPLHF. The variable domain in full, with the rest retrieved from reference TRBV5-1 and TRBJ1-6, is KAGVTQTPRYLIKTRGQQVTLSCSPISGHRSVSWYQQTPGQGLQFLFEYFSETQRNKGNFPGRFSGRQFSNSRSEMNVSTLELGDSALYLCASSLDGVRNSPLHFGNGTRLTVT.

The chain employs TRBV19 and TRBJ1-5; 10 nucleotides align to TRBD1. Germline V lookup: CDR1 LNHDA, CDR2 SQIVND (reference sequence). Trimming took 4 bases from V and 7 from J; bases not matched to a gene: 4. CDR3 length equals 14 residues. CDR3 nucleotide sequence: TGTGCCAGTAGTACCAGGGACAGGGGCCAGCCCCAGCATTTT. Its protein product is CASSTRDRGQPQHF.

The chain is built from TRBV2 and TRBJ1-2; D is uncertain. The V gene lost 0 bases and the J gene lost 2 bases, with 10 bases spanning the gap. Germline V CDR1 and CDR2: SNHLY, FYNNEI. This CDR3 is built from 15 residues. CDR3 residues: CASSEAVNLNYGYTF. The CDR3 bases are TGTGCCAGCAGTGAAGCGGTAAATCTAAACTATGGCTACACCTTC.

In its sample, this clone was seen once. V gene TRBV18 combines with J gene TRBJ1-5; TRBD1 might be the D (5 bases). V lost 3 bases to trimming and J lost 7 bases, with 16 bases between them. From germline, CDR1 is KGHSH and CDR2 LQKENI. The CDR3 loop spans 15 amino acids. CDR3 amino acids: CASSPPGTGWQPQHF. CDR3 coding DNA: TGTGCCAGCTCACCCCCCGGGACGGGTTGGCAGCCCCAGCATTTT.

The V and J genes are TRBV7-8 and TRBJ1-4; D remains ambiguous. V was trimmed by 1 base and J by 5 bases, leaving 11 bases between them. Germline V lookup: CDR1 SGHVS, CDR2 FQNEAQ. The CDR3 runs to 15 residues. CDR3 residues: CASSLDPGYNEKLFF. The CDR3 DNA reads as TGTGCCAGCAGCTTAGATCCCGGTTACAATGAAAAACTGTTTTTT. Based on the CDR3 plus reference TRBV7-8 and TRBJ1-4, the full variable domain is GAGVSQSPRYKVAKRGQDVALRCDPISGHVSLFWYQQALGQGPEFLTYFQNEAQLDKSGLPSDRFFAERPEGSVSTLKIQRTQQEDSAVYLCASSLDPGYNEKLFFGSGTQLSVL.

The V and J genes are TRBV6-6 and TRBJ1-1; weak D call: TRBD1 (5 bases). Between the trimmed V and J ends, which lost 8 bases and 5 bases, there was a span of 15 bases. Germline V gene lookup returns CDR1 MNHNY and CDR2 SVGAGI (reference sequence). The CDR3 spans 13 residues. The CDR3 here is CASAPGPRTEAFF. In nucleotides, the CDR3 is TGTGCCAGCGCACCAGGGCCCCGAACTGAAGCTTTCTTT.

The rearrangement links TRBV6-4 to TRBJ1-2; D gene ambiguous. The CDR3 totals 15 residues. Germline assignment: CDR1 MRHNA and CDR2 SNTAGT. Trimming took 3 bases from V and 8 from J, leaving 19 bases between them. The CDR3 nucleotides read TGTGCCAGCAGTGAGGACGCCAGCCGGCTTTACGGCTACACCTTC. Translated, it gives CASSEDASRLYGYTF.

This clone has a handful of counts. CDR3 protein: CASSLSTSTDTQYF. CDR3 DNA: TGTGCCAGCAGCCTCAGTACTAGCACAGATACGCAGTATTTT. The chain has TRBV7-9 and TRBJ2-3; D is ambiguous. Germline CDR1 SEHNR, CDR2 FQNEAQ (reference sequence). Trimming removed 5 bases from V and 0 bases from J, with 9 bases in between. The CDR3 has 14 residues.

This clone has only one observation. This rearrangement joins TRBV7-2 to TRBJ2-1, with 12 nucleotides matching TRBD2. Germline CDR1 is SGHTA and CDR2 is FQGNSA. V lost 1 base and J lost 4; bases outside the gene matches: 5. The CDR3 length is 17 residues. The CDR3 loop is CASSLEASGGAYNEQFF. DNA for the CDR3: TGTGCCAGCAGCTTAGAGGCTAGCGGGGGGGCTTACAATGAGCAGTTCTTC.

This rearrangement joins TRBV19 to TRBJ2-7; 8 bases fit TRBD1. V lost 5 bases and J lost 5; bases outside the gene matches: 11. This CDR3 comprises 15 residues. In germline, CDR1 is LNHDA, CDR2 SQIVND (reference sequence). The CDR3 sequence: CASSVLRTGTNEQYF. The CDR3 coding sequence is TGTGCCAGTAGTGTATTAAGGACAGGGACGAACGAGCAGTACTTC.

This clone has at least ten counts. This same CDR3 is encoded by further DNA sequences in the sample. The V gene is TRBV7-2, the J gene TRBJ1-2; tentative D call: TRBD1 (5 bases). The germline V and J ends were trimmed by 0 bases and 4 bases, with 12 bases remaining between them. Germline CDR1 SGHTA, CDR2 FQGNSA. CDR3 length: 15 residues. This CDR3 is CASSLARRQTYGYTF. For the CDR3, the DNA is TGTGCCAGCAGCTTAGCGCGAAGACAGACCTATGGCTACACCTTC.

The chain carries TRBV7-9 and TRBJ2-2, with D unresolved. Germline values: CDR1 SEHNR, CDR2 FQNEAQ (reference sequence). Trimming pared 8 bases from V and 7 bases from J, leaving 11 bases between. The CDR3 is 12 amino acids. The CDR3 protein is CASSSAVGELFF. CDR3 nucleotide sequence: TGTGCCAGCTCTTCTGCGGTCGGGGAGCTGTTTTTT.

The chain recombines TRBV5-6 with TRBJ1-5, with TRBD1 identical over 8 bases. Germline CDR1 reads SGHDT; CDR2 reads YYEEEE. The CDR3 has 13 residues. V dropped 4 bases and J dropped 9; count of bases not matched to a gene: 6. The CDR3: CASSEDRERPQHF. The CDR3 DNA sequence: TGTGCCAGCAGCGAGGACAGGGAAAGGCCCCAGCATTTT.

The chain combines TRBV5-1 with TRBJ2-7; 7 bases agree with TRBD2. The V gene's germline CDR1 is SGHRS and CDR2 YFSETQ. The CDR3 is made up of 15 amino acids. V lost 2 bases, J lost 2 bases, and 7 bases stayed unmatched. The CDR3 coding sequence is TGCGCCAGCAGCTTATTAAGCGGGGACCCCTACGAGCAGTACTTC. Amino acids: CASSLLSGDPYEQYF.

In this sample, this clone turned up a few times. The chain carries TRBV2 and TRBJ1-2; 7 positions agree with TRBD1. Germline CDR1 reads SNHLY; CDR2 reads FYNNEI. The ends lost 1 base at V and 5 bases at J; junction bases unmatched: 7. The CDR3 has 15 amino acids. The CDR3 DNA reads TGTGCCAGCAGTGAAGAATTCAGGGGGGGATATGGCTACACCTTC. It encodes CASSEEFRGGYGYTF.

The chain combines TRBV11-2 with TRBJ2-5; D is ambiguous. The CDR3 spans 13 residues. Germline V gene data show CDR1 as SGHAT and CDR2 as FQNNGV. Deletions cut 5 bases from V and 2 bases from J, with 9 bases between. The CDR3 loop reads CASSLQRQETQYF. As DNA, the CDR3 is TGTGCCAGCAGCCTCCAGCGACAAGAGACCCAGTACTTC.

V is TRBV11-2 and J is TRBJ2-7; D is possibly TRBD2 (6 bases). Germline V gives CDR1 SGHAT, CDR2 FQNNGV. With 5 bases removed from V and 3 bases from J, the gap between germline ends came to 14 bases. The CDR3 consists of 14 residues. CDR3 protein: CASSPPGVGYEQYF. The CDR3 DNA follows: TGTGCCAGCAGCCCACCGGGAGTCGGCTACGAGCAGTACTTC.

This clone was seen a few times. In nucleotides, the CDR3 is TGTGCCAGCAGTGAAGAGGCGGGGGGCTACAATGAGCAGTTCTTC. This sequence encodes CASSEEAGGYNEQFF. J is TRBJ2-1 and V is TRBV6-1; 8 nucleotides agree with TRBD2. Per the germline V gene, CDR1 is MNHNS and CDR2 is SASEGT. The CDR3 is 15 amino acids. V lost 1 base to trimming and J lost 3 bases; unmatched junction nucleotides: 2.

The CDR3 nucleotides read TGTGCCATCAGTGCGACCGATACAAACACTGAAGCTTTCTTT. This sequence encodes CAISATDTNTEAFF. V and J are TRBV10-3 and TRBJ1-1; no firm D call. Per the germline V gene, CDR1 is ENHRY and CDR2 is SYGVKD. With 4 bases removed from V and 2 bases from J, the gap between germline ends came to 11 bases. CDR3 length equals 14 residues.

This chain connects TRBV19 to TRBJ2-3; D may correspond to TRBD1 or TRBD2 (5 bases each). V lost 11 bases and J 4 bases, leaving 19 bases between the germline ends. The CDR3 has 14 amino acids. Per the germline V gene, CDR1 is LNHDA and CDR2 is SQIVND (reference sequence). The CDR3 DNA is TGTGCCTGCAGGGACCCTTATAGACCAGATACGCAGTATTTT. Its translation: CACRDPYRPDTQYF.

This chain uses TRBV7-2 with TRBJ1-1; D ambiguous. The CDR3 contains 13 residues. CDR1 is SGHTA and CDR2 is FQGNSA in the germline V gene. Trimming cost V 7 bases and J 5 bases, with 14 bases left between them. The CDR3 nucleotides read TGTGCCAGCACCGCTTGGGTGGGGACTGAAGCTTTCTTT. Amino acid sequence: CASTAWVGTEAFF. The full variable domain, in which reference TRBV7-2 and TRBJ1-1 provide the parts outside the CDR3, is GAGVSQSPSNKVTEKGKDVELRCDPISGHTALYWYRQSLGQGLEFLIYFQGNSAPDKSGLPSDRFSAERTGGSVSTLTIQRTQQEDSAVYLCASTAWVGTEAFFGQGTRLTVV.

The chain combines TRBV19 with TRBJ2-7, with 8 nucleotides matching TRBD1. After removal of 0 bases from V and 5 bases from J, the junction contained 6 bases not matched to a gene. Germline V gene sequence: CDR1 LNHDA, CDR2 SQIVND (reference sequence). The CDR3 spans 15 residues. The CDR3 nucleotides are TGTGCCAGTAGTATAGAAGGACAGGGAGACGACGAGCAGTACTTC. Protein product: CASSIEGQGDDEQYF.

The chain uses TRBV19 and TRBJ2-1; D is uncertain. CDR1 and CDR2 from the germline V gene are LNHDA and SQIVND (reference sequence). The length of the CDR3 is 16 residues. V shed 1 base and J shed 6 bases, with 16 bases lying between them. CDR3 protein: CASSIGAGGLLNEQFF. CDR3 nucleotide sequence: TGTGCCAGTAGTATAGGAGCAGGTGGCCTTCTCAATGAGCAGTTCTTC.

The rearrangement links TRBV30 to TRBJ2-3; 8 bases map to TRBD2. Germline V CDR1 and CDR2: GTSNPN, SVGIG (reference sequence). Germline trimming cut 0 bases from V and 3 bases from J; bases unmatched to any gene: 20. The CDR3 is 20 amino acids. The CDR3 nucleotides are TGTGCCTGGAGTGTACGAAGGGCTTGGGCTAGCGGGCATACTACAGATACGCAGTATTTT. It encodes CAWSVRRAWASGHTTDTQYF.

This chain joins TRBV28 and TRBJ1-2; 8 bases align to TRBD1. The CDR3 spans 15 residues. V shed 6 bases, J shed 1 base, and the junction held 7 bases outside the gene matches. Germline V gives CDR1 MDHEN, CDR2 SYDVKM. Written as DNA, the CDR3 is TGTGCCAGCAGGGTGACAGGGGCCGGTAACTATGGCTACACCTTC. Translated: CASRVTGAGNYGYTF.

The chain joins TRBV25-1 to TRBJ2-7; the D gene is possibly TRBD2 (6 bases). Trimming removed 5 bases at V and 4 bases at J, with 12 bases between. The length of the CDR3 is 13 residues. Looked up from germline, CDR1 is MGHDK and CDR2 is SYGVNS. In DNA, the CDR3 is TGTGCCAGCAGTTCGAGTGGGACTTACGAGCAGTACTTC. This gives the protein CASSSSGTYEQYF.